One sample yielded the 25 T cell receptor beta chains listed below, sequenced in a study of neoadjuvant anti-PD-1 for oral cavity cancer. The repertoire was sequenced with immunoSEQ multiplex PCR; TCRdb's copy has only in-frame clones and lacks some. The sample records 7,200 or so clones, approximately 50% being singletons. The sample was tumor tissue, taken before nivolumab (anti-PD-1) treatment. All receptors come from a person aged 35 to 85 with oral cavity squamous cell carcinoma.

The CDR3 sequence: CASSQDRDREQFF. The CDR3, as DNA: TGTGCCAGCAGCCAAGACCGGGACAGGGAGCAGTTCTTC. The genes are TRBV11-2 and TRBJ2-1, with 8 bases identical to TRBD1. The CDR3 runs to 13 residues. Trimming took 5 bases from V and 10 from J; bases not matched to a gene: 7. The V gene's germline CDR1 is SGHAT and CDR2 FQNNGV.

The genes are TRBV25-1 and TRBJ1-4; D is perhaps TRBD1 (6 bases). Germline CDR1 MGHDK, CDR2 SYGVNS. The CDR3 spans 15 residues. Trimming cost V 2 bases and J 7 bases, with 14 bases left between them. The CDR3 reads CASSEVGGQGEKLFF. The CDR3 region has the DNA TGTGCCAGCAGTGAAGTGGGGGGGCAGGGTGAAAAACTGTTTTTT.

The sample holds a few counts of this clone. The chain recombines TRBV5-4 with TRBJ2-1, with 14 bases identical to TRBD2. J lost 5 bases, V lost 5 bases, and 9 bases had no gene match. Germline assignment: CDR1 SGHNT and CDR2 YYREEE (reference sequence). The length of the CDR3 is 17 residues. CDR3 sequence: CASSLPGLAGAHNEQFF. In DNA form, the CDR3 reads TGTGCCAGCAGTCTGCCGGGACTAGCGGGGGCCCACAATGAGCAGTTCTTC.

The chain uses TRBV7-9 and TRBJ2-6; D gene uncertain. This CDR3 spans 14 amino acids. Germline lookup yields CDR1 SEHNR and CDR2 FQNEAQ (reference sequence). V gave up 2 bases and J gave up 2 bases, with 4 bases separating them. The CDR3: CASSLIPGANVLTF. CDR3 nucleotides: TGTGCCAGCAGCTTAATACCTGGGGCCAACGTCCTGACTTTC.

This chain joins TRBV11-3 and TRBJ1-1; D not certain. Germline lookup yields CDR1 SGHNT and CDR2 YENEEA. V was cut by 6 bases and J by 1 base, with 12 bases left in between. The CDR3 has 14 amino acids. Here the CDR3 DNA reads TGTGCCAGCAGTTTCCCCCGGCAGAACACTGAAGCTTTCTTT. It specifies CASSFPRQNTEAFF.

This clone was counted a few times. The rearrangement uses TRBV7-2 and TRBJ1-2, with D maybe TRBD1 (6 bases). Looked up from germline, CDR1 is SGHTA and CDR2 is FQGNSA. This CDR3 is built from 14 residues. Trimming shortened V by 4 bases and J by 8 bases, and 17 bases separated the two germline ends. The CDR3 protein is CASSSRGGEVGYTF. In DNA form, the CDR3 reads TGTGCCAGCAGCTCCAGGGGAGGGGAGGTCGGCTACACCTTC.

The chain employs TRBV6-1 and TRBJ2-1, with 9 bases lining up with TRBD1. Losses at the gene ends were 8 bases for V and 4 bases for J; bases not matched to a gene: 9. The CDR3 consists of 15 residues. Per germline, CDR1 MNHNS and CDR2 SASEGT. CDR3 DNA: TGTGCCAGCGCATCCGGGACAGGGACTTACAATGAGCAGTTCTTC. This codes for CASASGTGTYNEQFF.

This clone was observed once. The V call is TRBV20-1, the J call TRBJ1-2; D call uncertain. V was clipped by 0 bases and J by 8 bases, with 7 bases between them. Germline V gene data show CDR1 as DFQATT and CDR2 as SNEGSKA (reference sequence). There are 11 residues in the CDR3. The CDR3 nucleotides are TGCAGTGCTAGAGACCCGGGCGGCTACACCTTC. It yields the protein CSARDPGGYTF.

This clone was seen more than once but under ten times. The chain couples TRBV7-8 to TRBJ2-7; a possible D gene is TRBD1 (6 bases). CDR3 length equals 17 residues. The V gene lost 2 bases and the J gene lost 2 bases, with 19 bases spanning the gap. Germline CDR1 reads SGHVS; CDR2 reads FQNEAQ. In DNA form, the CDR3 reads TGTGCCAGCAGCTTAAGAGGCCCGACAGGCTGGGCCTACGAGCAGTACTTC. It specifies CASSLRGPTGWAYEQYF.

The chain employs TRBV5-1 and TRBJ1-6, with 8 nucleotides matching TRBD1. CDR1 is SGHRS and CDR2 is YFSETQ in the germline V gene. The CDR3 length is 14 residues. V trimming: 10 bases; J trimming: 3 bases; junction bases outside the gene matches: 6. The CDR3 region has the DNA TGCGCCTCAGGGGGCGAGGGCTATAATTCACCCCTCCACTTT. It encodes CASGGEGYNSPLHF. Variable domain in full (rest from reference TRBV5-1 and TRBJ1-6): KAGVTQTPRYLIKTRGQQVTLSCSPISGHRSVSWYQQTPGQGLQFLFEYFSETQRNKGNFPGRFSGRQFSNSRSEMNVSTLELGDSALYLCASGGEGYNSPLHFGNGTRLTVT.

The rearrangement uses TRBV7-6 and TRBJ2-1; no definite D call. The CDR3 loop spans 15 amino acids. CDR1 is SGHVS, CDR2 FNYEAQ, per germline. With 7 bases removed from V and 0 bases from J, the gap between germline ends came to 13 bases. In nucleotides, the CDR3 is TGTGCCAGCACGGCCGGGCCGAGCTCCTACAATGAGCAGTTCTTC. Amino acids: CASTAGPSSYNEQFF.

The chain couples TRBV5-1 to TRBJ1-2; 10 bases fit TRBD1. V was clipped by 3 bases and J by 13 bases; unmatched bases: 3. The CDR3 runs 11 residues. CDR1 and CDR2 from the germline V gene are SGHRS and YFSETQ. The CDR3 sequence is CASSSGQGGTF. In nucleotides, the CDR3 is TGCGCCAGCAGCTCCGGACAGGGGGGCACCTTC.

This chain links TRBV7-8 with TRBJ2-7, with 10 nucleotides matching TRBD2. The CDR3 is made up of 15 amino acids. J lost 0 bases, V lost 5 bases, and 4 bases had no gene match. The germline gives CDR1 SGHVS, CDR2 FQNEAQ. The CDR3 sequence: CASSETSGLSYEQYF. CDR3 DNA: TGTGCCAGCAGCGAGACTAGCGGGCTCTCCTACGAGCAGTACTTC. Complete variable domain (other parts from reference TRBV7-8 and TRBJ2-7): GAGVSQSPRYKVAKRGQDVALRCDPISGHVSLFWYQQALGQGPEFLTYFQNEAQLDKSGLPSDRFFAERPEGSVSTLKIQRTQQEDSAVYLCASSETSGLSYEQYFGPGTRLTVT.

The chain employs TRBV6-6 and TRBJ2-7, with no clear D. V lost 6 bases and J lost 3, with 18 bases in between. The V gene's germline CDR1 is MNHNY and CDR2 SVGAGI (reference sequence). The length of the CDR3 is 15 residues. CDR3 in DNA: TGTGCCAGCAGCCCCGGTGGTGTTTCGAACTACGAGCAGTACTTC. Amino acids: CASSPGGVSNYEQYF.

The rearrangement uses TRBV4-1 and TRBJ2-1; no clear D gene. The CDR3 length is 13 residues. Looked up from germline, CDR1 is MGHRA and CDR2 is YSYEKL. The V end lost 3 bases, the J end lost 1 base, and 4 bases lay between the germline ends. Here the CDR3 reads CASSQISYNEQFF. DNA of the CDR3: TGCGCCAGCAGCCAGATTTCCTACAATGAGCAGTTCTTC.

The chain recombines TRBV6-5 with TRBJ1-5; D is unclear. The CDR3 sequence is 13 residues long. V lost 0 bases to trimming and J lost 6 bases, with 6 bases between them. Germline-derived CDR1 and CDR2 are MNHEY and SVGAGI. As DNA, the CDR3 is TGTGCCAGCAGTTACTCGATCGGTCAGCCCCAGCATTTT. Protein product: CASSYSIGQPQHF.

The rearrangement links TRBV9 to TRBJ2-2, with D possibly TRBD2 on 6 matching bases. This CDR3 has 16 residues. The germline V gene encodes CDR1 SGDLS and CDR2 YYNGEE. Trimming took 3 bases from V and 3 from J, leaving 15 bases between them. The CDR3 nucleotides read TGTGCCAGCAGCGCGGTTCAGGGACTCCACACCGGGGAGCTGTTTTTT. Translated: CASSAVQGLHTGELFF.

This chain connects TRBV14 to TRBJ1-6, with D unresolved. CDR3 size: 15 residues. V lost 4 bases, J lost 0 bases, and 7 bases lay in between. Germline lookup yields CDR1 SGHDN and CDR2 FVKESK. The DNA of the CDR3 is TGTGCCAGCAGCCCTCAGAGCTCCTATAATTCACCCCTCCACTTT. It translates to CASSPQSSYNSPLHF. The whole variable domain, remainder taken from reference TRBV14 and TRBJ1-6, is EAGVTQFPSHSVIEKGQTVTLRCDPISGHDNLYWYRRVMGKEIKFLLHFVKESKQDESGMPNNRFLAERTGGTYSTLKVQPAELEDSGVYFCASSPQSSYNSPLHFGNGTRLTVT.

J is TRBJ1-5 and V is TRBV6-5, with 9 bases that match TRBD1. The CDR3 consists of 15 residues. V shed 6 bases, J shed 5 bases, and the junction held 8 bases outside the gene matches. The germline gives CDR1 MNHEY, CDR2 SVGAGI. The CDR3 nucleotides read TGTGCCAGCAGACAACTACAGGGGGCCGATCAGCCCCAGCATTTT. Protein product: CASRQLQGADQPQHF.

The table lists this clone with a few counts. V and J are TRBV6-5 and TRBJ1-1; D remains unclear. Trimming pared 5 bases from V and 2 bases from J, leaving 12 bases between. Looked up from germline, CDR1 is MNHEY and CDR2 is SVGAGI. The length of the CDR3 is 14 residues. CDR3 DNA: TGTGCCAGCAGTCACGACGGAGTTAACACTGAAGCTTTCTTT. This gives the protein CASSHDGVNTEAFF.

This clone was observed a single time. V is TRBV27 and J is TRBJ2-1, with a tentative D call TRBD1 (6 bases). The germline gives CDR1 MNHEY, CDR2 SMNVEV (reference sequence). This CDR3 comprises 16 residues. V dropped 0 bases and J dropped 8 bases, with 17 bases sitting between them. The CDR3 DNA reads TGTGCCAGCAGTTTATCGATTGGGGGCGCTATACATGAGCAGTTCTTC. Amino acids: CASSLSIGGAIHEQFF.

The chain uses TRBV28 and TRBJ2-5; 8 nucleotides line up with TRBD1. After removal of 6 bases from V and 4 bases from J, the junction contained 4 bases not matched to a gene. CDR3 length: 13 residues. The germline V gene has CDR1 MDHEN and CDR2 SYDVKM. The CDR3 nucleotides read TGTGCCAGCAGATCTACAGGGGGAGAGACCCAGTACTTC. Its protein is CASRSTGGETQYF.

The rearrangement links TRBV6-1 to TRBJ2-4; D not certain. Trimming pared 1 base from V and 0 bases from J, leaving 10 bases between. Germline V gene lookup returns CDR1 MNHNS and CDR2 SASEGT. The CDR3 extends over 16 amino acids. CDR3 bases: TGTGCCAGCAGTGAAGGCCCCCAGATAGCCAAAAACATTCAGTACTTC. Protein product: CASSEGPQIAKNIQYF.

The V call is TRBV18, the J call TRBJ1-1, with a tentative D call TRBD1 (6 bases). Germline V lookup: CDR1 KGHSH, CDR2 LQKENI. Trimming stripped 2 bases from V and 1 base from J, with 11 bases between. The CDR3 extends over 15 amino acids. The CDR3 here is CASSPKKGGNTEAFF. CDR3 in DNA: TGTGCCAGCTCACCAAAGAAAGGGGGGAACACTGAAGCTTTCTTT.

The chain is built from TRBV14 and TRBJ1-1; D gene uncertain. The CDR3 length is 13 residues. V gave up 4 bases and J gave up 7 bases, with 13 bases separating them. Germline-derived CDR1 and CDR2 are SGHDN and FVKESK. CDR3 DNA: TGTGCCAGCAGCCGGAGAGAGGCAAGTGAAGCTTTCTTT. Amino acid sequence: CASSRREASEAFF. Combining the CDR3 with reference TRBV14 and TRBJ1-1 gives the whole variable domain EAGVTQFPSHSVIEKGQTVTLRCDPISGHDNLYWYRRVMGKEIKFLLHFVKESKQDESGMPNNRFLAERTGGTYSTLKVQPAELEDSGVYFCASSRREASEAFFGQGTRLTVV.